A selection of T cell receptor beta chains follows, all from one sample in a study of T cell repertoires in cytomegalovirus infection. TCRdb fed the reads into MiXCR, producing one record per CDR3 protein. The sample has 200,000 to 250,000 distinct CDR3 sequences, over 20% seen once. The sequenced sample was CD8+ T cells from PBMCs. The source of these receptors is a human donor in good health (CMV status not recorded). Some clones in this sample may be carry-over from other donors' samples. The CDR3 runs from the conserved cysteine through the conserved F or W. Each record gives: CDR3 protein, CDR3 DNA, CDR3 length, clone size, J gene, V gene, D gene. A D gene is named only where the DNA matches it firmly. Clone size is stated in some rows and not others, as once, few, many or a class when expanded.

CASSLGDYSSYNEQFF	TGTGCCAGCAGTTTGGGGGACTATAGCTCCTACAATGAGCAGTTCTTC	16	NA	TRBJ2-1	TRBV28	TRBD2
CASSLYPPGAGSSPQHF	TGTGCCAGCAGTTTATACCCCCCAGGGGCAGGCTCGTCTCCCCAGCATTTT	17	NA	TRBJ1-5	TRBV27	NA
CASSLSVGYEQYF	TGTGCCAGCAGTTTATCCGTTGGCTACGAGCAGTACTTC	13	NA	TRBJ2-7	TRBV27	NA
CSARPGDTQYF	TGCAGTGCTAGACCGGGAGATACGCAGTATTTT	11	few	TRBJ2-3	TRBV20-1	NA
CASSLGNLYGYTF	TGTGCCAGCAGCTTAGGGAACTTGTATGGCTACACCTTC	13	many	TRBJ1-2	TRBV7-2	NA
CATSRRPGTGSNQPQHF	TGTGCCACCAGCAGACGTCCCGGGACAGGTAGCAATCAGCCCCAGCATTTT	17	NA	TRBJ1-5	TRBV15	TRBD1
CASSSTGGRDNEQFF	TGCGCCAGCAGCTCCACGGGAGGACGGGACAATGAGCAGTTCTTC	15	many	TRBJ2-1	TRBV5-1	TRBD2
CASSPTGVNTEAFF	TGTGCCAGCAGCCCGACAGGGGTGAACACTGAAGCTTTCTTT	14	many	TRBJ1-1	TRBV7-8	TRBD1
CASSQDMASGSSYEQYF	TGTGCCAGCAGCCAAGATATGGCTAGCGGCAGCTCCTACGAGCAGTACTTC	17	NA	TRBJ2-7	TRBV4-2	TRBD2
CASSLAWARKNTEAFF	TGTGCCAGCAGTTTAGCGTGGGCAAGGAAGAACACTGAAGCTTTCTTT	16	NA	TRBJ1-1	TRBV12-3/TRBV12-4	NA
CASAPPTLAARNTIYF	TGTGCCAGCGCTCCCCCGACCCTGGCAGCACGAAACACCATATATTTT	16	NA	TRBJ1-3	TRBV12-3/TRBV12-4	NA
CASSGGGDSNQPQHF	TGTGCCAGCAGCGGAGGCGGGGATAGCAATCAGCCCCAGCATTTT	15	few	TRBJ1-5	TRBV5-6	NA
CASRAGGTEAFF	TGTGCCAGCAGGGCTGGAGGCACTGAAGCTTTCTTT	12	NA	TRBJ1-1	TRBV6-6	NA
CASSLASGAEAFF	TGTGCCAGCAGCTTAGCCTCGGGCGCTGAAGCTTTCTTT	13	few	TRBJ1-1	TRBV11-3	NA
CATGTSKETQYF	TGCGCCACCGGGACTAGCAAAGAGACCCAGTACTTC	12	few	TRBJ2-5	TRBV20-1	TRBD2
CASSPGQGAFEQYF	TGTGCCAGCAGTCCGGGACAGGGGGCCTTCGAGCAGTACTTC	14	NA	TRBJ2-7	TRBV27	TRBD1
CASSVGGVPTNEKLFF	TGTGCCAGCAGCGTAGGTGGGGTTCCAACTAATGAAAAACTGTTTTTT	16	few	TRBJ1-4	TRBV9	NA
CASSFGTGGSNEQFF	TGCGCCAGCAGCTTCGGGACAGGGGGTTCCAATGAGCAGTTCTTC	15	few	TRBJ2-1	TRBV5-1	TRBD1
CASSPKGGYGCTF	TGTGCCAGCAGCCCAAAGGGGGGGTATGGCTGCACCTTC	13	NA	TRBJ1-2	TRBV7-9	NA
CASSGPETQYF	TGTGCCAGTTCCGGTCCAGAGACCCAGTACTTC	11	NA	TRBJ2-5	TRBV19	NA
CASSGGGIWDTGELFF	TGCGCCAGCAGCGGGGGGGGCATTTGGGACACCGGGGAGCTGTTTTTT	16	once	TRBJ2-2	TRBV4-1	NA
CASSQDLVSADTQYF	TGTGCCAGCAGCCAAGATCTAGTTTCCGCAGATACGCAGTATTTT	15	NA	TRBJ2-3	TRBV3-1	NA
CASSPGLGGGDEQFF	TGTGCCAGCAGTCCAGGCCTGGGCGGGGGTGATGAGCAGTTCTTC	15	many	TRBJ2-1	TRBV7-8	TRBD2
CASSLSSDTEAFF	TGTGCCAGCAGCCTAAGCTCTGACACTGAAGCTTTCTTT	13	NA	TRBJ1-1	TRBV5-5	NA
CSVDLDRGNTEAFF	TGCAGCGTTGACCTGGACAGGGGGAACACTGAAGCTTTCTTT	14	NA	TRBJ1-1	TRBV29-1	TRBD1
CASSLASADEQYF	TGTGCCAGCAGCTTGGCCAGCGCGGACGAGCAGTACTTC	13	NA	TRBJ2-7	TRBV5-5	NA
CASSADDRGSDNEQFF	TGTGCCAGCAGTGCAGACGACAGGGGGAGTGACAATGAGCAGTTCTTC	16	few	TRBJ2-1	TRBV28	TRBD1